The clone carrying this T cell receptor beta chain has only one observation. The antigen is unknown. This record belongs to a study of cytomegalovirus exposure and HLA in healthy donors. The study, taken as a whole, reports: Later on, analysis showed that most CMV-associated TCR beta chains appeared to be HLA-restricted. Among donors in an Asian-associated ancestry cluster, a later analysis reportedly found fewer N-insertions than the roughly 680-donor mean. As immune exposure information, only CMV serostatus was available.

The CDR3 extends over 15 amino acids. V was shortened by 5 bases and J by 1 base, with 14 bases between the two germline ends. From germline, CDR1 is SSHAT and CDR2 FNYEAQ (reference sequence). Researchers ran the PCR with 60 Vbeta and 13 Jbeta primers. Repertoires were generated with immunoSEQ multiplex PCR, while TCRdb's copy carries only in-frame clones and drops some. The sample records about 180,000 clones, over 70% being singletons. The clonotype originates from a woman in her twenties or thirties in good health and CMV-seronegative. Material: PBMCs. The chain couples TRBV7-7 to TRBJ1-1; D is unresolved. The CDR3 region is CASSPVPGKNTEAFF. As DNA, the CDR3 is TGTGCCAGCAGCCCAGTCCCGGGGAAGAACACTGAAGCTTTCTTT.